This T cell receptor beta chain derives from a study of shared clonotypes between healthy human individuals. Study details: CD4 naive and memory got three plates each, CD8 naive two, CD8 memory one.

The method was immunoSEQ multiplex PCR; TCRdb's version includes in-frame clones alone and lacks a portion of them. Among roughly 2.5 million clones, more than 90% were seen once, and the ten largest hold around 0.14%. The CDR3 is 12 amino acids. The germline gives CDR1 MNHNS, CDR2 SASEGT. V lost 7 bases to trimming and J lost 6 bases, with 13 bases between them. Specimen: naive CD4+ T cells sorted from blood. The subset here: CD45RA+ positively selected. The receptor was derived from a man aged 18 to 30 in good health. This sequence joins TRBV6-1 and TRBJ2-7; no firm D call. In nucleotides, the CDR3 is TGTGCCAGCAAGTTTAAGGGCTCCGAGCAGTACTTC. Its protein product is CASKFKGSEQYF.